The 18 T cell receptor beta chains below were found in one sample sequenced in a study of blood T cell repertoires in COVID-19. The repertoire was sequenced with immunoSEQ multiplex PCR; TCRdb's copy has only in-frame clones and lacks some. The sample consists of tens of thousands of clones, roughly 71% of them appearing once. The sample comprised peripheral blood. These receptor sequences come from a human donor in a cohort sampled during active COVID-19.

The rearrangement joins TRBV7-6 to TRBJ2-1; D uncertain. V gave up 1 base and J gave up 4 bases, with 17 bases separating them. The germline gives CDR1 SGHVS, CDR2 FNYEAQ. This CDR3 contains 17 residues. The CDR3 DNA sequence: TGTGCCAGCAGCTTAGGTGGTGGTGCGGCGGATTACAATGAGCAGTTCTTC. Its protein is CASSLGGGAADYNEQFF.

The chain uses TRBV6-5 and TRBJ2-3, with 9 bases fitting TRBD2. The CDR3 is 15 amino acids. J gave up 4 bases and V 5 bases, and 7 bases lay outside the gene matches. Germline CDR1 is MNHEY and CDR2 is SVGAGI. In nucleotides, the CDR3 is TGTGCCAGCAGTCAGACACGCGGGGGGGCAGATACGCAGTATTTT. This sequence encodes CASSQTRGGADTQYF.

The chain combines TRBV10-2 with TRBJ2-3, with unresolved D. V dropped 3 bases and J dropped 3 bases, with 7 bases sitting between them. From germline, CDR1 is WSHSY and CDR2 SAAADI. This CDR3 is built from 13 residues. CDR3 sequence: CASSERSTDTQYF. The CDR3 DNA is TGCGCCAGCAGTGAAAGGAGTACAGATACGCAGTATTTT.

The chain is built from TRBV9 and TRBJ2-1; 8 bases align to TRBD2. V was clipped by 4 bases and J by 6 bases; unmatched bases: 6. The CDR3 extends over 14 amino acids. Looked up from germline, CDR1 is SGDLS and CDR2 is YYNGEE. The chain's CDR3 is CASSPGGAGNEQFF. The CDR3 nucleotides are TGTGCCAGCAGCCCGGGGGGGGCGGGCAATGAGCAGTTCTTC.

The J gene is TRBJ2-7, the V gene TRBV6-5; tentative D call: TRBD2 (5 bases). The CDR3 consists of 11 residues. The V gene lost 10 bases and the J gene lost 0 bases, with 7 bases spanning the gap. In germline, CDR1 is MNHEY, CDR2 SVGAGI. In DNA form, the CDR3 reads TGTGCCACGAGGGCCTCCTACGAGCAGTACTTC. Translated, it gives CATRASYEQYF.

The V call is TRBV29-1, the J call TRBJ2-7, with TRBD2 matching 13 bases. Per the germline V gene, CDR1 is SQVTM and CDR2 is ANQGSEA. This CDR3 has 16 amino acids. The V segment lost 4 bases and the J segment 3 bases; nucleotides outside the gene matches: 9. The chain's CDR3 is CSVAGLAGVGVYEQYF. The CDR3 nucleotides read TGCAGCGTTGCCGGACTAGCGGGAGTCGGTGTCTACGAGCAGTACTTC.

The chain combines TRBV5-1 with TRBJ2-5; D gene uncertain. The CDR3 contains 14 residues. V lost 0 bases, J lost 4 bases, and 10 bases lay in between. Germline values: CDR1 SGHRS, CDR2 YFSETQ. CDR3 amino acids: CASSLAGEAETQYF. The CDR3 coding sequence is TGCGCCAGCAGCTTGGCTGGCGAGGCAGAGACCCAGTACTTC.

The J gene is TRBJ1-1, the V gene TRBV7-9; perhaps TRBD1 as D (5 bases). The CDR3 has 16 residues. With 4 bases removed from V and 0 bases from J, the gap between germline ends came to 15 bases. CDR1 and CDR2 (germline): SEHNR, FQNEAQ (reference sequence). This chain's CDR3 is CASSSLRGILNTEAFF. In DNA, the CDR3 is TGTGCCAGCAGCTCCCTCCGGGGGATCTTGAACACTGAAGCTTTCTTT.

The chain links TRBV6-5 to TRBJ1-1, with TRBD1 as a possible D gene (5 bases). Germline V lookup: CDR1 MNHEY, CDR2 SVGAGI. The V gene lost 1 base and the J gene lost 2 bases, with 8 bases spanning the gap. This CDR3 is built from 14 residues. Here the CDR3 DNA reads TGTGCCAGCAGTTACTTGCAGGGTAACACTGAAGCTTTCTTT. It is translated as CASSYLQGNTEAFF.

The chain has TRBV9 and TRBJ2-7; 9 bases agree with TRBD1. The V gene's germline CDR1 is SGDLS and CDR2 YYNGEE. The length of the CDR3 is 16 residues. V trimming: 5 bases; J trimming: 3 bases; junction bases outside the gene matches: 12. The CDR3 DNA reads TGTGCCAGCAGTTCGGGAGTAGGGACAGGGTTCTACGAGCAGTACTTC. This sequence encodes CASSSGVGTGFYEQYF.

The chain has TRBV6-5 and TRBJ1-6; a weak D match, TRBD1 (6 bases). Germline CDR1 MNHEY, CDR2 SVGAGI. V lost 2 bases and J 9 bases, leaving 14 bases between the germline ends. This CDR3 contains 15 residues. CDR3 nucleotides: TGTGCCAGCAGTTACGTGCAGGGAGGGGGTTCACCCCTCCACTTT. Amino acids: CASSYVQGGGSPLHF.

This chain joins TRBV7-2 and TRBJ2-1; the D gene is possibly TRBD1 (5 bases). The CDR3 loop spans 14 amino acids. Germline V CDR1 and CDR2: SGHTA, FQGNSA. The V and J ends lost 5 bases and 2 bases respectively, with 10 bases between them. Here the CDR3 reads CASSRLGAYNEQFF. CDR3 in DNA: TGTGCCAGCAGCCGCCTAGGGGCCTACAATGAGCAGTTCTTC. Combining the CDR3 with reference TRBV7-2 and TRBJ2-1 gives the whole variable domain GAGVSQSPSNKVTEKGKDVELRCDPISGHTALYWYRQSLGQGLEFLIYFQGNSAPDKSGLPSDRFSAERTGGSVSTLTIQRTQQEDSAVYLCASSRLGAYNEQFFGPGTRLTVL.

The chain links TRBV20-1 to TRBJ2-2, with 12 bases lining up with TRBD2. The CDR3 sequence is 15 residues long. Per germline, CDR1 DFQATT and CDR2 SNEGSKA (reference sequence). Trimming cost V 3 bases and J 6 bases; bases outside gene matches: 5. This chain's CDR3 is CSASMASGGAGELFF. CDR3 DNA: TGCAGTGCTAGTATGGCTAGCGGGGGGGCCGGGGAGCTGTTTTTT.

This rearrangement joins TRBV30 to TRBJ2-6, with a weak D call TRBD2 (7 bases). CDR1 and CDR2 from the germline V gene are GTSNPN and SVGIG (reference sequence). The V end was cut by 3 bases, the J end by 2 bases, with 8 bases between. The length of the CDR3 is 14 residues. The DNA of the CDR3 is TGTGCCTGGAGGCGGGGGCCTGGGGCCAACGTCCTGACTTTC. Its translation is CAWRRGPGANVLTF.

The chain is built from TRBV7-9 and TRBJ1-4, with a weak D call TRBD1 (6 bases). Germline CDR1 is SEHNR and CDR2 is FQNEAQ (reference sequence). V was pared by 1 base and J by 3 bases, with 12 bases between. CDR3 size: 16 residues. The CDR3 sequence is CASSLVQGRSNEKLFF. CDR3 in DNA: TGTGCCAGCAGCTTAGTCCAGGGGCGTTCTAATGAAAAACTGTTTTTT.

This clone was counted only a few times. The CDR3 loop is CAWGRFSNQPQHF. The CDR3 DNA is TGTGCCTGGGGCCGTTTTAGCAATCAGCCCCAGCATTTT. The chain is built from TRBV30 and TRBJ1-5, with unresolved D. The CDR3 has 13 residues. The germline CDR1 and CDR2 sequences are GTSNPN and SVGIG (reference sequence). Trimming pared 5 bases from V and 0 bases from J, leaving 8 bases between.

The chain employs TRBV19 and TRBJ2-1, with 8 bases identical to TRBD1. Germline trimming cut 4 bases from V and 7 bases from J; bases unmatched to any gene: 12. Looked up from germline, CDR1 is LNHDA and CDR2 is SQIVND (reference sequence). The CDR3 extends over 16 amino acids. DNA for the CDR3: TGTGCCAGTAGTACGAAGACAGGGGTGGAGGGGAATGAGCAGTTCTTC. This sequence encodes CASSTKTGVEGNEQFF.

This chain uses TRBV7-8 with TRBJ1-2; possibly TRBD1 for D (5 bases). The CDR3 spans 14 residues. Trimming took off 5 bases at V and 9 bases at J, with 19 bases between the two ends. Germline V gene sequence: CDR1 SGHVS, CDR2 FQNEAQ. DNA of the CDR3: TGTGCCAGCAGCCCGGGGACCGGGGGTTTGAGCTACACCTTC. Its protein is CASSPGTGGLSYTF.